This T cell receptor beta chain was captured in a study of T cell responses to AZD1222 COVID-19 vaccine. Study information: Pooled together were second doses at about 4 or about 12 weeks.

Study findings and constraints: Donors were largely white British and mainly female; clonal diversity was possibly underestimated. Repertoire samples came only from after the peak T cell response. Just a handful of AZD1222 recipients tested seropositive at baseline.

Trimming pared 0 bases from V and 6 bases from J, leaving 9 bases between. The CDR3 spans 14 residues. Germline V gene sequence: CDR1 SEHNR, CDR2 FQNEAQ (reference sequence). Sequenced by immunoSEQ multiplex PCR; TCRdb stores in-frame clones only, minus some. The sample contains nearly 110,000 clones, almost 90% of which appear only once. This clone was observed a few times. Its cognate antigen is unknown. The chain employs TRBV7-9 and TRBJ2-1; D remains unclear. The material sequenced was peripheral blood, taken on day 0 of AZD1222 vaccination. The TCR comes from an adult in good health. The CDR3 region has the DNA TGTGCCAGCAGCTTAGCAGCAGGCATCAATGAGCAGTTCTTC. Translation gives CASSLAAGINEQFF.